These 24 T cell receptor beta chains share one sample of origin, sequenced in a study of T-cell memory formation after mild COVID-19. TCRdb reanalysed the 5' RACE reads using MiXCR and keeps one entry per CDR3 protein. Here the sample spans roughly 410,000 distinct CDR3 sequences, 24% being singletons. Sequencing was carried out using PBMCs or a T cell subset sorted from them (not recorded which). These TCRs come from an adult woman who had mild COVID-19 (a few samples of this study predate the infection). Cell type and time point are not known.

This clonotype was detected a few times. The V call is TRBV7-2, the J call TRBJ2-4; TRBD2 matches 9 bases. The V gene end was trimmed by 5 bases and the J gene end by 1 base; junction bases not matched to a gene: 3. The CDR3 has 15 residues. The germline V gene encodes CDR1 SGHTA and CDR2 FQGNSA. Here the CDR3 DNA reads TGTGCCAGCAGCCCCACTAGCGGGGCCAAAAACATTCAGTACTTC. The encoded protein is CASSPTSGAKNIQYF.

Regarding this clonotype: A clone one base away is much larger, so this may be a read error. The gene calls are TRBV5-5 and TRBJ1-1; 8 bases are shared with TRBD1. This CDR3 has 13 amino acids. V lost 5 bases and J lost 3; bases outside the gene matches: 3. The V gene's germline CDR1 is SGHKS and CDR2 YYEKEE (reference sequence). The CDR3 DNA sequence: TGTGCCAGCAGTACGACAGGGGACACTGAAGCTTTCTTT. As protein: CASSTTGDTEAFF.

This clonotype has a handful of counts. The chain is built from TRBV6-5 and TRBJ1-2, with D unresolved. The CDR3 has 14 residues. Germline values: CDR1 MNHEY, CDR2 SVGAGI. V lost 0 bases and J 4 bases, leaving 9 bases between the germline ends. The CDR3 here is CASSYSPNIYGYTF. In DNA form, the CDR3 reads TGTGCCAGCAGTTACTCCCCAAACATCTATGGCTACACCTTC.

The CDR3 is CASSLSGRQNYGYTF. CDR3 in DNA: TGTGCCAGCAGCTTAAGCGGCAGGCAGAACTATGGCTACACCTTC. The rearrangement links TRBV7-9 to TRBJ1-2, with D uncertain. The CDR3 length is 15 residues. Germline V CDR1 and CDR2: SEHNR, FQNEAQ (reference sequence). V was pared by 2 bases and J by 2 bases, with 12 bases between.

The chain uses TRBV5-5 and TRBJ1-6; D unresolved. The germline gives CDR1 SGHKS, CDR2 YYEKEE (reference sequence). This CDR3 region has 14 residues. The ends were cut back, 0 bases at V and 9 bases at J, with 10 bases in the middle. The CDR3 DNA reads TGTGCCAGCAGCTTGGATTCCGGGGTTTCACCCCTCCACTTT. Encoded protein: CASSLDSGVSPLHF.

J is TRBJ2-7 and V is TRBV5-1; D uncertain. CDR1 is SGHRS and CDR2 is YFSETQ in the germline V gene. The CDR3 is 12 residues long. Trimming shortened V by 0 bases and J by 5 bases, and 6 bases separated the two germline ends. The CDR3 region has the DNA TGCGCCAGCAGCTTGGAAAGGGACGAGCAGTACTTC. It yields the protein CASSLERDEQYF.

The chain employs TRBV5-1 and TRBJ2-1, with a possible D match to TRBD2 (6 bases). Germline values: CDR1 SGHRS, CDR2 YFSETQ. Trimming took 7 bases from V and 4 from J, leaving 12 bases between them. The CDR3 is 13 amino acids. In nucleotides, the CDR3 is TGCGCCAGCGTGGGCGGGGAATACAATGAGCAGTTCTTC. Translated, it gives CASVGGEYNEQFF.

The rearrangement links TRBV10-2 to TRBJ1-2; D not resolved. Trimming left V 9 bases short and J 0 bases short, with 17 bases between. The CDR3 sequence is 15 residues long. Germline lookup yields CDR1 WSHSY and CDR2 SAAADI. The CDR3 nucleotides read TGCGCCAGTTCTGTTACGGATAGAGCTAACTATGGCTACACCTTC. Translating it yields CASSVTDRANYGYTF.

There are a few counts of this clonotype. CDR3 protein: CASSHLGRGTDTQYF. The CDR3 nucleotides read TGTGCCAGCAGCCACTTAGGGCGGGGGACGGATACGCAGTATTTT. J is TRBJ2-3 and V is TRBV13, with 7 positions matching TRBD2. CDR3 length: 15 amino acids. V lost 5 bases to trimming and J lost 6 bases; unmatched junction nucleotides: 11. Germline CDR1 PRHDT, CDR2 FYEKMQ (reference sequence).

V gene TRBV20-1 combines with J gene TRBJ2-3; D is perhaps TRBD2 (5 bases). This CDR3 has 12 amino acids. Trimming took off 3 bases at V and 3 bases at J, with 7 bases between the two ends. CDR1 and CDR2 from the germline V gene are DFQATT and SNEGSKA (reference sequence). The CDR3 coding sequence is TGCAGTGCTAGGGAGGTTACAGATACGCAGTATTTT. Translated: CSAREVTDTQYF.

V usage is TRBV24-1 and J usage is TRBJ2-1, with D possibly TRBD1 on 6 matching bases. Germline V CDR1 and CDR2: KGHDR, SFDVKD. The V and J ends lost 5 bases and 6 bases respectively, with 16 bases between them. The CDR3 contains 15 residues. The DNA for the CDR3 is TGTGCCACCAGTGTCAGTCAGGGGCACCCCAATGAGCAGTTCTTC. Its protein is CATSVSQGHPNEQFF.

This clonotype was picked up a small number of times. The rearrangement joins TRBV25-1 to TRBJ2-7; no definite D call. V was clipped by 1 base and J by 3 bases, with 13 bases between them. The CDR3 consists of 15 residues. Germline V CDR1 and CDR2: MGHDK, SYGVNS. This CDR3 reads CASSESGHELYEQYF. In DNA form, the CDR3 reads TGTGCCAGCAGTGAATCGGGTCATGAGCTCTACGAGCAGTACTTC.

DNA for the CDR3: TGTGCCAGCCATCGGAGGGTTAGCAATCAGCCCCAGCATTTT. Its protein product is CASHRRVSNQPQHF. This rearrangement joins TRBV2 to TRBJ1-5; D gene unclear. Germline assignment: CDR1 SNHLY and CDR2 FYNNEI. The CDR3 is 14 residues long. Trimming removed 8 bases at V and 0 bases at J, with 11 bases between. The full variable domain, completed using reference TRBV2 and TRBJ1-5, is EPEVTQTPSHQVTQMGQEVILRCVPISNHLYFYWYRQILGQKVEFLVSFYNNEISEKSEIFDDQFSVERPDGSNFTLKIRSTKLEDSAMYFCASHRRVSNQPQHFGDGTRLSIL.

This clonotype was observed a handful of times. This rearrangement joins TRBV5-1 to TRBJ2-6; D gene uncertain. This CDR3 is built from 17 residues. CDR1 and CDR2 (germline): SGHRS, YFSETQ. Deletions cut 3 bases from V and 0 bases from J, with 13 bases between. The CDR3 DNA reads TGCGCCAGCAGCTGGGCCCTCCTTGACTCTGGGGCCAACGTCCTGACTTTC. Encoded protein: CASSWALLDSGANVLTF.

The J gene is TRBJ2-1, the V gene TRBV3-1; TRBD1 is a possible D gene (6 bases). The CDR3 consists of 14 residues. V dropped 0 bases and J dropped 14 bases, with 17 bases sitting between them. The germline V gene encodes CDR1 LGHDT and CDR2 YNNKEL (reference sequence). The CDR3 region is CASSQDLGGPREFF. The CDR3 DNA follows: TGTGCCAGCAGCCAAGATCTAGGGGGTCCCAGGGAGTTCTTC.

This chain connects TRBV14 to TRBJ1-2, with D perhaps matching TRBD1 (5 bases). The CDR3 totals 15 residues. The germline CDR1 and CDR2 sequences are SGHDN and FVKESK. The V gene lost 0 bases and the J gene lost 7 bases, with 15 bases spanning the gap. The CDR3 reads CASSQDRQGSLGYTF. The DNA for the CDR3 is TGTGCCAGCAGCCAAGATCGGCAGGGTTCCCTTGGCTACACCTTC.

This clonotype was detected a few times. The rearrangement joins TRBV29-1 to TRBJ1-1; 10 bases fit TRBD1. The CDR3 length is 15 residues. Per the germline V gene, CDR1 is SQVTM and CDR2 is ANQGSEA. J lost 0 bases, V lost 1 base, and 2 bases had no gene match. Here the CDR3 DNA reads TGCAGCGTTGAAGCCGGGACAGGGGTGAACACTGAAGCTTTCTTT. It translates to CSVEAGTGVNTEAFF.

This clonotype occurred a few times. The chain recombines TRBV3-1 with TRBJ2-7, with TRBD2 matching over 7 bases. The length of the CDR3 is 14 residues. The trim removed 2 bases at V and 4 bases at J, leaving 5 bases unmatched. Germline V gene sequence: CDR1 LGHDT, CDR2 YNNKEL (reference sequence). The CDR3 DNA follows: TGTGCCAGCAGCCAACCGGGACTACAATACGAGCAGTACTTC. Protein sequence: CASSQPGLQYEQYF.

V usage is TRBV4-3 and J usage is TRBJ2-1, with 8 bases identical to TRBD2. This CDR3 is built from 16 residues. Germline lookup yields CDR1 LGHNA and CDR2 YSLEER. V lost 1 base to trimming and J lost 1 base; unmatched junction nucleotides: 3. The CDR3 region is CASSQGLALSYNEQFF. CDR3 in DNA: TGCGCCAGCAGCCAAGGACTAGCGCTATCCTACAATGAGCAGTTCTTC.

V gene TRBV7-9 combines with J gene TRBJ2-1; D may correspond to TRBD1 or TRBD2 (6 bases each). From germline, CDR1 is SEHNR and CDR2 FQNEAQ (reference sequence). CDR3 size: 15 residues. The ends were cut back, 5 bases at V and 6 bases at J, with 17 bases in the middle. The CDR3 sequence is CASSLGGLLLNEQFF. CDR3 DNA: TGTGCCAGCAGCCTTGGGGGGCTCCTTCTCAATGAGCAGTTCTTC.

This clonotype was detected a few times. The chain is built from TRBV27 and TRBJ1-5, with D unclear. Trimming cost V 6 bases and J 3 bases, with 6 bases left between them. Germline V CDR1 and CDR2: MNHEY, SMNVEV (reference sequence). The CDR3 has 12 amino acids. The chain's CDR3 is CASRGNNQPQHF. The DNA for the CDR3 is TGTGCCAGCAGGGGTAACAATCAGCCCCAGCATTTT.

The chain uses TRBV7-2 and TRBJ1-1; unclear D gene. CDR3 length: 11 residues. The V gene's germline CDR1 is SGHTA and CDR2 FQGNSA. V was pared by 7 bases and J by 6 bases, with 9 bases between. CDR3 sequence (DNA): TGTGCCAGCAAGGTTTCTGCTGAAGCTTTCTTT. It yields the protein CASKVSAEAFF.

V gene TRBV5-4 combines with J gene TRBJ2-7, with D perhaps being TRBD1 or TRBD2 (5 bases each). The CDR3 extends over 14 amino acids. Trimming cost V 0 bases and J 4 bases, with 11 bases left between them. Per germline, CDR1 SGHNT and CDR2 YYREEE (reference sequence). The DNA for the CDR3 is TGTGCCAGCAGCTTGGTTCCAGAGGGGTACGAGCAGTACTTC. Its protein product is CASSLVPEGYEQYF. Variable domain in full (rest from reference TRBV5-4 and TRBJ2-7): ETGVTQSPTHLIKTRGQQVTLRCSSQSGHNTVSWYQQALGQGPQFIFQYYREEENGRGNFPPRFSGLQFPNYSSELNVNALELDDSALYLCASSLVPEGYEQYFGPGTRLTVT.

This clonotype appeared many times. This chain joins TRBV12-3 or TRBV12-4 and TRBJ2-1; 7 nucleotides align to TRBD2. The J segment lost 3 bases and the V segment lost 7 bases, leaving 9 bases of the junction unmatched. CDR3 length: 15 residues. The CDR3: CASTLSGLDYNEQFF. The CDR3 nucleotides are TGTGCCAGCACCCTTAGCGGGCTAGACTACAATGAGCAGTTCTTC.